This TCR beta chain was identified during a study of response to subunit inactivated influenza vaccine. The CDR3 spans 17 residues. J lost 14 bases, V lost 5 bases, and 24 bases had no gene match. Overall study results and limits: The authors suggested that few new T cells are recruited per seasonal influenza vaccination.

TCRdb reprocessed the RT-PCR reads with MiXCR, giving one entry per CDR3 protein. The sample holds about 800,000 distinct CDR3 sequences, roughly 20% seen once. In regard to this clonotype: Its antigen is not known.

Sequenced here: PBMCs from blood, sampled about 5 days after vaccination. The clonotype comes from a man between 45 and 60 years old who received an inactivated influenza vaccine. The rearrangement links TRBV12-3 or TRBV12-4 to TRBJ2-4; the match to TRBD1 covers 7 bases. CDR3 region: CASSGGELGGRRGPKYF. In DNA form, the CDR3 reads TGTGCCAGCAGTGGGGGCGAGTTGGGCGGAAGAAGGGGGCCCAAGTACTTC.